Following are 3 T cell receptor beta chains from one sample sequenced in a study of OX40 agonist ivuxolimab in advanced cancers. TCRdb's table, derived via immunoSEQ multiplex PCR, lists solely in-frame clones and lacks some. The data hold just under 75,000 clones, with 92% observed a single time. Material: CD4+ or CD8+ T cells sorted from blood, obtained in a trial of the OX40 agonist ivuxolimab. Every receptor here comes from an adult with an advanced solid tumor such as melanoma, head and neck, liver or kidney cancer.

The chain is built from TRBV5-5 and TRBJ1-1, with a weak D call TRBD1 (5 bases). V lost 2 bases, J lost 0 bases, and 8 bases lay in between. The CDR3 sequence is 14 residues long. From germline, CDR1 is SGHKS and CDR2 YYEKEE (reference sequence). The CDR3 loop is CASSFEGMNTEAFF. In DNA form, the CDR3 reads TGTGCCAGCAGCTTCGAGGGGATGAACACTGAAGCTTTCTTT. Looking up the rest from reference TRBV5-5 and TRBJ1-1 gives the full variable domain: DAGVTQSPTHLIKTRGQQVTLRCSPISGHKSVSWYQQVLGQGPQFIFQYYEKEERGRGNFPDRFSARQFPNYSSELNVNALLLGDSALYLCASSFEGMNTEAFFGQGTRLTVV.

The chain carries TRBV4-1 and TRBJ2-2, with D tentatively TRBD2 (5 bases). Deletions cut 6 bases from V and 6 bases from J, with 23 bases between. Germline lookup yields CDR1 MGHRA and CDR2 YSYEKL. This CDR3 spans 17 amino acids. The CDR3 here is CASSVIRWLAGAGELFF. As DNA, the CDR3 is TGCGCCAGCAGTGTAATTCGTTGGCTAGCCGGGGCCGGGGAGCTGTTTTTT.

This clone was recorded once. The chain uses TRBV4-3 and TRBJ2-7; no clear D gene. The CDR3 runs 14 residues. The germline V gene has CDR1 LGHNA and CDR2 YSLEER. The V gene lost 0 bases and the J gene lost 2 bases, with 8 bases spanning the gap. This CDR3 is CASSQEHGPYEQYF. As DNA, the CDR3 is TGCGCCAGCAGCCAAGAGCACGGTCCCTACGAGCAGTACTTC.